Following are 18 T cell receptor beta chains from one sample sequenced in a study of blood T cell repertoires in COVID-19. This table comes from immunoSEQ multiplex PCR, and its TCRdb copy is limited to in-frame clones, with some not included. Here the sample spans 51,000 or so clones, 85% to 90% being singletons. Sequenced material: peripheral blood. These receptors came from a man older than 75 with acute or convalescent COVID-19.

The genes are TRBV6-6 and TRBJ2-1; 8 positions match TRBD2. The CDR3 is 16 residues long. Germline CDR1 is MNHNY and CDR2 is SVGAGI (reference sequence). V dropped 6 bases and J dropped 10; count of bases not matched to a gene: 17. The CDR3 region is CASRVPTSDPREEQFF. CDR3 DNA sequence: TGTGCCAGCAGGGTCCCGACTAGCGACCCCCGTGAAGAGCAGTTCTTC.

The chain carries TRBV11-3 and TRBJ2-7; TRBD1 matches at 8 bases. With V trimmed by 5 bases and J by 0 bases, 3 bases remained unmatched. The CDR3 has 14 residues. The V gene's germline CDR1 is SGHNT and CDR2 YENEEA. In DNA form, the CDR3 reads TGTGCCAGCAGCCCGGGACAGGACTCCTACGAGCAGTACTTC. Protein sequence: CASSPGQDSYEQYF. Based on the CDR3 plus reference TRBV11-3 and TRBJ2-7, the full variable domain is EAGVVQSPRYKIIEKKQPVAFWCNPISGHNTLYWYLQNLGQGPELLIRYENEEAVDDSQLPKDRFSAERLKGVDSTLKIQPAELGDSAVYLCASSPGQDSYEQYFGPGTRLTVT.

The chain couples TRBV18 to TRBJ2-7, with 9 bases that match TRBD1. The germline CDR1 and CDR2 sequences are KGHSH and LQKENI. The CDR3 runs 17 residues. J lost 3 bases, V lost 2 bases, and 11 bases had no gene match. This CDR3 is CASSPRASGTGIYEQYF. The CDR3 bases are TGTGCCAGCTCACCAAGGGCTTCCGGGACAGGGATCTACGAGCAGTACTTC.

The rearrangement links TRBV19 to TRBJ2-6, with TRBD1 as a possible D gene (5 bases). CDR1 is LNHDA and CDR2 is SQIVND in the germline V gene (reference sequence). The CDR3 sequence is 16 residues long. V lost 1 base and J 2 bases, leaving 9 bases between the germline ends. CDR3 bases: TGTGCCAGTAGTATAGGGGGCAGGGCTGGGGCCAACGTCCTGACTTTC. Encoded protein: CASSIGGRAGANVLTF.

This sequence joins TRBV6-5 and TRBJ1-2; D unresolved. This CDR3 is 15 amino acids long. Germline loops: CDR1 MNHEY, CDR2 SVGAGI. Deletions cut 7 bases from V and 0 bases from J, with 15 bases between. The CDR3 nucleotides are TGTGCCAGCACCCCACGTGGTGCAGCTAACTATGGCTACACCTTC. Translating gives CASTPRGAANYGYTF.

The rearrangement uses TRBV9 and TRBJ1-3; D not resolved. CDR1 and CDR2 (germline): SGDLS, YYNGEE. Trimming took off 1 base at V and 0 bases at J, with 8 bases between the two ends. The CDR3 runs 15 residues. CDR3 sequence: CASSVSGSSGNTIYF. DNA of the CDR3: TGTGCCAGCAGCGTATCCGGGAGCTCTGGAAACACCATATATTTT.

The chain is built from TRBV5-1 and TRBJ2-1; TRBD2 matches 8 bases. The CDR3 loop spans 15 amino acids. The germline CDR1 and CDR2 sequences are SGHRS and YFSETQ. Unmatched junction bases numbered 6, after V lost 7 bases and J lost 0 bases. CDR3 protein: CASARGVSSYNEQFF. The CDR3 bases are TGCGCCAGCGCGCGGGGGGTGAGCTCCTACAATGAGCAGTTCTTC.

This chain joins TRBV14 and TRBJ2-7; D gene ambiguous. Per the germline V gene, CDR1 is SGHDN and CDR2 is FVKESK. The CDR3 loop spans 12 amino acids. V shed 2 bases and J shed 5 bases, with 7 bases lying between them. CDR3 amino acids: CASSQINNEQYF. The CDR3 bases are TGTGCCAGCAGCCAAATAAACAACGAGCAGTACTTC. Variable domain in full (rest from reference TRBV14 and TRBJ2-7): EAGVTQFPSHSVIEKGQTVTLRCDPISGHDNLYWYRRVMGKEIKFLLHFVKESKQDESGMPNNRFLAERTGGTYSTLKVQPAELEDSGVYFCASSQINNEQYFGPGTRLTVT.

V gene TRBV18 combines with J gene TRBJ2-3; unclear D gene. This CDR3 spans 12 amino acids. Germline assignment: CDR1 KGHSH and CDR2 LQKENI. V was pared by 6 bases and J by 6 bases, with 10 bases between. The CDR3 loop is CASSSIGDTQYF. In DNA, the CDR3 is TGTGCCAGCTCCTCCATCGGGGATACGCAGTATTTT.

The V call is TRBV9, the J call TRBJ2-2; tentative D call: TRBD1 (5 bases). Trimming cost V 2 bases and J 4 bases, with 9 bases left between them. CDR1 is SGDLS and CDR2 is YYNGEE in the germline V gene. The CDR3 sequence is 14 residues long. CDR3 DNA: TGTGCCAGCAGCGTTACTCAGGGCACCGGGGAGCTGTTTTTT. This encodes CASSVTQGTGELFF.

The chain's CDR3 is CASRSDRVVAGELFF. CDR3 in DNA: TGTGCCAGCAGGTCGGACAGGGTGGTGGCCGGGGAGCTGTTTTTT. The gene calls are TRBV28 and TRBJ2-2, with 8 bases aligning to TRBD1. With 6 bases clipped from V and 6 bases from J, the junction kept 9 bases outside the gene matches. The CDR3 runs 15 residues. CDR1 is MDHEN, CDR2 SYDVKM, per germline.

This clone came up a few times. V and J are TRBV4-2 and TRBJ1-1; a weak D match, TRBD1 (5 bases). The CDR3 runs 14 residues. Between the trimmed V and J ends, which lost 3 bases and 6 bases, there was a span of 14 bases. Germline CDR1 reads LGHNA; CDR2 reads YNFKEQ. In DNA form, the CDR3 reads TGTGCCAGCAGCCACCCCCGAGGGGAGGCTGAAGCTTTCTTT. Amino acid sequence: CASSHPRGEAEAFF.

This chain links TRBV6-5 with TRBJ1-1; 7 bases line up with TRBD1. The CDR3 has 14 amino acids. CDR1 MNHEY and CDR2 SVGAGI come from the germline V gene. Unmatched junction bases numbered 4, after V lost 2 bases and J lost 4 bases. CDR3 sequence: CASSYRTGITEAFF. CDR3 coding DNA: TGTGCCAGCAGTTACCGGACAGGAATCACTGAAGCTTTCTTT.

This clone was recorded only once. This chain links TRBV7-2 with TRBJ1-2, with 7 nucleotides matching TRBD1. Germline V gene data show CDR1 as SGHTA and CDR2 as FQGNSA. The CDR3 has 14 amino acids. The ends lost 5 bases at V and 4 bases at J; junction bases unmatched: 7. The CDR3 DNA reads as TGTGCCAGCAGCCCAGCCCCAGGGGGCTATGGCTACACCTTC. The encoded protein is CASSPAPGGYGYTF.

J is TRBJ2-7 and V is TRBV28; TRBD1 matches at 9 bases. Trimming took 3 bases from V and 7 from J; bases not matched to a gene: 7. The germline CDR1 and CDR2 sequences are MDHEN and SYDVKM. The CDR3 loop spans 14 amino acids. CDR3 DNA sequence: TGTGCCAGCAGTTTTCCCGACAGGGGGTGGGAGCAGTACTTC. It specifies CASSFPDRGWEQYF.

This rearrangement joins TRBV7-2 to TRBJ2-7; 9 bases fit TRBD2. The CDR3 length is 14 residues. Germline CDR1 reads SGHTA; CDR2 reads FQGNSA. V was pared by 3 bases and J by 3 bases, with 3 bases of the junction left unmatched. For the CDR3, the DNA is TGTGCCAGCAGCTTCCAGCGGGGGGTCTACGAGCAGTACTTC. This sequence encodes CASSFQRGVYEQYF.

V gene TRBV29-1 combines with J gene TRBJ1-2; D is uncertain. There are 11 residues in the CDR3. Germline lookup yields CDR1 SQVTM and CDR2 ANQGSEA. Trimming shortened V by 4 bases and J by 8 bases, and 11 bases separated the two germline ends. CDR3 nucleotide sequence: TGCAGCGTTGGCGGGATAGGCGGCTACACCTTC. As protein: CSVGGIGGYTF. The entire variable domain, with the rest obtained from reference TRBV29-1 and TRBJ1-2, is as follows: SAVISQKPSRDICQRGTSLTIQCQVDSQVTMMFWYRQQPGQSLTLIATANQGSEATYESGFVIDKFPISRPNLTFSTLTVSNMSPEDSSIYLCSVGGIGGYTFGSGTRLTVV.

The CDR3 here is CASSHGGRRDNEQFF. Here the CDR3 DNA reads TGTGCCAGCAGCCACGGAGGGCGGCGGGACAATGAGCAGTTCTTC. V and J are TRBV11-2 and TRBJ2-1; a possible D gene is TRBD2 (6 bases). Looked up from germline, CDR1 is SGHAT and CDR2 is FQNNGV. V lost 5 bases, J lost 5 bases, and 16 bases lay in between. There are 15 residues in the CDR3. The whole variable domain, filled in from reference TRBV11-2 and TRBJ2-1, reads EAGVAQSPRYKIIEKRQSVAFWCNPISGHATLYWYQQILGQGPKLLIQFQNNGVVDDSQLPKDRFSAERLKGVDSTLKIQPAKLEDSAVYLCASSHGGRRDNEQFFGPGTRLTVL.